Each of the 20 T cell receptor beta chains below was sequenced from the same sample in a study of identical twins. One entry per CDR3 protein, called by TCRdb with MiXCR from the 5' RACE reads. This sample carries 1.5 million to 2 million distinct CDR3 sequences, about 31% of them seen once, and the ten largest clones take more than 0.25%. The sample comprised cord blood. These receptors were obtained from a newborn girl in good health.

On this clonotype: At one boundary the junction diverges from the germline segment, which might be a read error. V gene TRBV10-3 combines with J gene TRBJ1-2; tentative D call: TRBD1 (6 bases). The V gene's germline CDR1 is ENHRY and CDR2 SYGVKD. The length of the CDR3 is 12 residues. The CDR3 nucleotides read TGTACCATCAGTGAACAGGGATATGGCTACACCTTC. Residues: CTISEQGYGYTF.

This clonotype came up a few times. This rearrangement joins TRBV6-5 to TRBJ2-5; 8 nucleotides agree with TRBD2. Germline V gene sequence: CDR1 MNHEY, CDR2 SVGAGI. The CDR3 is made up of 15 amino acids. V was clipped by 5 bases and J by 7 bases; unmatched bases: 12. The chain's CDR3 is CASSASGTSGGTQYF. The CDR3 DNA sequence: TGTGCCAGCAGTGCCTCCGGGACTAGTGGTGGGACCCAGTACTTC.

This clonotype was counted once. The J gene is TRBJ2-1, the V gene TRBV4-2; TRBD2 matches 11 bases. Near its end, the DNA agrees better with TRBJ2-7, so the J call may be wrong. CDR1 and CDR2 from the germline V gene are LGHNA and YNFKEQ. The CDR3 covers 15 residues. CDR3 in amino acids: CASSQDLAGGNEQYF. The DNA for the CDR3 is TGTGCCAGCAGCCAAGACCTAGCGGGAGGCAATGAGCAGTACTTC.

This clonotype was recorded a few times. This sequence joins TRBV3-1 and TRBJ1-2; the match to TRBD1 covers 9 bases. The CDR3 loop spans 16 amino acids. Germline V gene lookup returns CDR1 LGHDT and CDR2 YNNKEL (reference sequence). With V trimmed by 2 bases and J by 4 bases, 8 bases remained unmatched. The CDR3 sequence: CASSQPFRDRAYGYTF. The DNA for the CDR3 is TGTGCCAGCAGCCAACCCTTCCGGGACAGGGCCTATGGCTACACCTTC.

The V and J genes are TRBV9 and TRBJ2-6; D uncertain. Germline V gene sequence: CDR1 SGDLS, CDR2 YYNGEE. Trimming removed 0 bases at V and 4 bases at J, with 5 bases between. This CDR3 spans 14 amino acids. The CDR3 coding sequence is TGTGCCAGCAGCGTAGTGGCAGGGGCCAACGTCCTGACTTTC. Translated, it gives CASSVVAGANVLTF. The entire variable domain, with the rest obtained from reference TRBV9 and TRBJ2-6, is as follows: DSGVTQTPKHLITATGQRVTLRCSPRSGDLSVYWYQQSLDQGLQFLIQYYNGEERAKGNILERFSAQQFPDLHSELNLSSLELGDSALYFCASSVVAGANVLTFGAGSRLTVL.

The chain employs TRBV12-3 or TRBV12-4 and TRBJ1-1; the D gene is possibly TRBD1 (6 bases). V was clipped by 6 bases and J by 5 bases, with 16 bases between them. The CDR3 extends over 14 amino acids. CDR3 sequence (DNA): TGTGCCAGCAGCGAAGGGGGGCCCCTGACTGAAGCTTTCTTT. Its translation: CASSEGGPLTEAFF.

The chain couples TRBV7-9 to TRBJ1-2, with 7 nucleotides matching TRBD1. Germline trimming cut 4 bases from V and 4 bases from J; bases unmatched to any gene: 12. Germline assignment: CDR1 SEHNR and CDR2 FQNEAQ (reference sequence). This CDR3 is 16 amino acids long. CDR3 in amino acids: CASSYTPRGPLYGYTF. The CDR3 nucleotides read TGTGCCAGCAGCTATACCCCTAGGGGGCCCCTCTATGGCTACACCTTC.

The chain couples TRBV7-2 to TRBJ2-7; TRBD2 agrees at 14 bases. The J segment lost 4 bases and the V segment lost 2 bases, leaving 7 bases of the junction unmatched. This CDR3 comprises 17 residues. The germline V gene encodes CDR1 SGHTA and CDR2 FQGNSA. CDR3 in amino acids: CASSLRLAGGPGYEQYF. For the CDR3, the DNA is TGTGCCAGCAGCTTAAGACTAGCGGGAGGGCCTGGGTACGAGCAGTACTTC.

The chain carries TRBV5-1 and TRBJ2-3; D ambiguous. The V gene's germline CDR1 is SGHRS and CDR2 YFSETQ. The CDR3 has 15 residues. Trimming pared 1 base from V and 3 bases from J, leaving 12 bases between. CDR3 DNA sequence: TGCGCCAGCAGCTTGTGGCTAGAAGGAACAGATACGCAGTATTTT. Amino acid sequence: CASSLWLEGTDTQYF.

The chain joins TRBV20-1 to TRBJ2-6; D is undetermined. The CDR3 consists of 15 residues. Trimming cost V 2 bases and J 0 bases, with 8 bases left between them. CDR1 is DFQATT, CDR2 SNEGSKA, per germline (reference sequence). For the CDR3, the DNA is TGCAGTGCTAGAACGTGGACCTCTGGGGCCAACGTCCTGACTTTC. It translates to CSARTWTSGANVLTF.

This chain joins TRBV4-1 and TRBJ2-1; 7 bases are a match to TRBD2. The CDR3 sequence is 15 residues long. The germline V gene encodes CDR1 MGHRA and CDR2 YSYEKL. V was pared by 3 bases and J by 5 bases, with 7 bases of the junction left unmatched. CDR3 loop: CASSQPGTMHNEQFF. The CDR3 DNA reads as TGCGCCAGCAGCCAGCCCGGGACTATGCACAATGAGCAGTTCTTC.

The rearrangement joins TRBV30 to TRBJ1-4; 11 nucleotides line up with TRBD1. CDR3 length equals 18 residues. J gave up 0 bases and V 2 bases, and 8 bases lay outside the gene matches. Germline V CDR1 and CDR2: GTSNPN, SVGIG (reference sequence). The chain's CDR3 is CAWSLDRDRGSTNEKLFF. DNA of the CDR3: TGTGCCTGGAGTCTGGATAGGGACAGGGGGTCAACTAATGAAAAACTGTTTTTT.

Remarks on this clonotype: An end of the junction differs from the germline gene, which may be a read error. The V gene is TRBV29-1, the J gene TRBJ2-1, with D maybe TRBD2 (5 bases). The CDR3 is 12 residues long. Per the germline V gene, CDR1 is SQVTM and CDR2 is ANQGSEA. DNA for the CDR3: TGCAGCGTGGACTTCCCTTACAATGACCAGTTCTTC. Its translation: CSVDFPYNDQFF.

At least ten counts were recorded for this clonotype. The V gene is TRBV21-1, the J gene TRBJ1-2. TRBV21-1 is a pseudogene segment. This CDR3 contains 13 residues. In DNA, the CDR3 is TGTGCCAGCAGCAAAGGTGTCAGCTATGGCTACACCTTC. Translating it yields CASSKGVSYGYTF.

This clonotype has just a few counts. The chain combines TRBV5-1 with TRBJ2-5; 12 nucleotides agree with TRBD2. Germline V gene lookup returns CDR1 SGHRS and CDR2 YFSETQ. Germline trimming cut 0 bases from V and 1 base from J; bases unmatched to any gene: 7. The length of the CDR3 is 18 residues. DNA of the CDR3: TGCGCCAGCAGCTTGGTAGGGTTGACTAGCGGGGGCCAAGAGACCCAGTACTTC. Translation gives CASSLVGLTSGGQETQYF.

This rearrangement joins TRBV7-9 to TRBJ2-7; possibly TRBD1 for D (5 bases). Germline assignment: CDR1 SEHNR and CDR2 FQNEAQ (reference sequence). This CDR3 comprises 14 residues. Trimming removed 5 bases at V and 2 bases at J, with 13 bases between. As DNA, the CDR3 is TGTGCCAGCAGCATCCAACAGGCAACCTACGAGCAGTACTTC. It codes for CASSIQQATYEQYF.

This clonotype was detected only a few times. The chain is built from TRBV11-2 and TRBJ2-1; unclear D gene. V dropped 2 bases and J dropped 10 bases, with 9 bases sitting between them. The CDR3 runs 12 residues. Germline V gene sequence: CDR1 SGHAT, CDR2 FQNNGV. The chain's CDR3 is CASSLNGQEQFF. In nucleotides, the CDR3 is TGTGCCAGCAGCTTAAACGGTCAAGAGCAGTTCTTC.

The chain links TRBV20-1 to TRBJ1-1; maybe TRBD1 (5 bases). Trimming took 1 base from V and 0 from J, leaving 9 bases between them. Germline V lookup: CDR1 DFQATT, CDR2 SNEGSKA (reference sequence). This CDR3 comprises 14 residues. The chain's CDR3 is CSARVGTVNTEAFF. CDR3 DNA: TGCAGTGCTAGAGTGGGGACGGTGAACACTGAAGCTTTCTTT.

This chain links TRBV19 with TRBJ1-2; D is undetermined. Trimming removed 0 bases from V and 3 bases from J, with 11 bases in between. CDR3 length: 15 residues. Germline CDR1 and CDR2: LNHDA and SQIVND (reference sequence). CDR3: CASSIDLADYYGYTF. The CDR3 nucleotides read TGTGCCAGTAGTATAGATCTGGCGGATTACTATGGCTACACCTTC.

This clonotype was seen a handful of times. This chain joins TRBV5-1 and TRBJ1-5; D may be TRBD1 (6 bases). V gave up 0 bases and J gave up 7 bases, with 8 bases separating them. CDR1 and CDR2 (germline): SGHRS, YFSETQ. The CDR3 covers 13 residues. CDR3 nucleotide sequence: TGCGCCAGCAGCTTGGTCGGACAGCAGCCCCAGCATTTT. Translated: CASSLVGQQPQHF.